Below, 13 T cell receptor beta chains from the same sample are listed, as sequenced in a study of beta chain features in type 1 diabetes. Overall study results and limits: There was a moderate but significant shortening of TCRB CDR3s in all four CD4+ subsets of Type 1 diabetes patients.

No cognate antigen is known for these TCRs. Reverse transcribing all isolated RNA meant expressed TCRB transcripts were sequenced. Here immunoSEQ multiplex PCR was the method, and the copy in TCRdb shows in-frame clones only, minus some. The sample yields some 160,000 clones, about 8.3% seen once. Sequences were obtained from central memory CD4+ T cells from blood. All receptors derive from a woman aged 18-30 years with type 1 diabetes.

The chain combines TRBV28 with TRBJ2-3; D call uncertain. This CDR3 is 13 amino acids long. V gave up 6 bases and J gave up 2 bases, with 9 bases separating them. Germline lookup yields CDR1 MDHEN and CDR2 SYDVKM. The CDR3 DNA reads as TGTGCCAGCAGGCCACAGTCCACAGATACGCAGTATTTT. Translation gives CASRPQSTDTQYF.

In its sample, this clone was seen a few times. The CDR3 sequence: CASSFSATQYF. The CDR3 region has the DNA TGTGCCAGCAGCTTTAGCGCGACCCAGTACTTC. The chain links TRBV11-1 to TRBJ2-5; maybe TRBD2 (5 bases). This CDR3 is built from 11 residues. V lost 3 bases, J lost 7 bases, and 6 bases lay in between. Per germline, CDR1 SGHAT and CDR2 FQDESV (reference sequence). Supplemented by reference TRBV11-1 and TRBJ2-5, the full variable domain reads EAEVAQSPRYKITEKSQAVAFWCDPISGHATLYWYRQILGQGPELLVQFQDESVVDDSQLPKDRFSAERLKGVDSTLKIQPAELGDSAMYLCASSFSATQYFGPGTRLLVL.

The V and J genes are TRBV11-3 and TRBJ2-1; 8 bases are a match to TRBD1. Germline assignment: CDR1 SGHNT and CDR2 YENEEA. The ends lost 5 bases at V and 7 bases at J; junction bases unmatched: 4. This CDR3 has 13 amino acids. The CDR3 nucleotides read TGTGCCAGCAGCCCGGACAGGGTAAATGAGCAGTTCTTC. The encoded protein is CASSPDRVNEQFF.

This clone occurred a few times. Other DNA sequences from this sample encode an identical CDR3 as well. The CDR3 DNA is TGCGCCAGCAGCCCCGGGGGTTCCTACGAGCAGTACTTC. Amino acid sequence: CASSPGGSYEQYF. This chain uses TRBV5-1 with TRBJ2-7, with D possibly TRBD2 on 6 matching bases. This CDR3 is built from 13 residues. Trimming left V 4 bases short and J 1 base short, with 9 bases between. From germline, CDR1 is SGHRS and CDR2 YFSETQ.

This clone was recorded at least ten times. In the same sample, other DNA sequences code for this CDR3. The chain carries TRBV4-3 and TRBJ2-3, with 8 bases that match TRBD2. Trimming removed 4 bases from V and 5 bases from J; junction bases left unmatched: 5. This CDR3 comprises 14 residues. Looked up from germline, CDR1 is LGHNA and CDR2 is YSLEER. As DNA, the CDR3 is TGCGCCAGCAGCCCGGGGGGGGCCGGAGATACGCAGTATTTT. Protein sequence: CASSPGGAGDTQYF.

The table lists this clone with a few counts. This sequence joins TRBV5-1 and TRBJ2-1; a weak D match, TRBD2 (6 bases). The CDR3 length is 15 residues. Between the trimmed V and J ends, which lost 4 bases and 0 bases, there was a span of 11 bases. Germline V gene sequence: CDR1 SGHRS, CDR2 YFSETQ. Here the CDR3 reads CASSKDGSSYNEQFF. CDR3 in DNA: TGCGCCAGCAGCAAGGACGGGAGCTCCTACAATGAGCAGTTCTTC.

There are a few counts of this clone. The V and J genes are TRBV4-3 and TRBJ1-3; D gene uncertain. The CDR3 extends over 13 amino acids. The germline V gene encodes CDR1 LGHNA and CDR2 YSLEER. V lost 0 bases, J lost 4 bases, and 4 bases lay in between. CDR3 in amino acids: CASSQELGNTIYF. CDR3 in DNA: TGCGCCAGCAGCCAAGAACTCGGAAACACCATATATTTT.

CDR3 in amino acids: CASSLNPGGSYNEQFF. The CDR3, as DNA: TGTGCCAGCAGCTTAAATCCGGGAGGGTCCTACAATGAGCAGTTCTTC. This rearrangement joins TRBV7-2 to TRBJ2-1; 8 nucleotides match TRBD2. CDR3 length: 16 residues. V was pared by 2 bases and J by 1 base, with 4 bases of the junction left unmatched. Germline V CDR1 and CDR2: SGHTA, FQGNSA.

The gene calls are TRBV11-2 and TRBJ2-1; perhaps TRBD1 as D (6 bases). Germline values: CDR1 SGHAT, CDR2 FQNNGV. This CDR3 has 16 residues. Trimming took 1 base from V and 0 from J, leaving 10 bases between them. CDR3 DNA sequence: TGTGCCAGCAGCTTAGGAGGGGGAAGCTCCTACAATGAGCAGTTCTTC. Protein sequence: CASSLGGGSSYNEQFF. Drawing the rest from reference TRBV11-2 and TRBJ2-1, the complete variable domain is EAGVAQSPRYKIIEKRQSVAFWCNPISGHATLYWYQQILGQGPKLLIQFQNNGVVDDSQLPKDRFSAERLKGVDSTLKIQPAKLEDSAVYLCASSLGGGSSYNEQFFGPGTRLTVL.

This clone was observed a few times. The genes are TRBV6-1 and TRBJ2-7; 12 positions match TRBD1. The CDR3 is 16 amino acids. J gave up 4 bases and V 4 bases, and 8 bases lay outside the gene matches. Germline V gene sequence: CDR1 MNHNS, CDR2 SASEGT. In DNA, the CDR3 is TGTGCCAGCAGTGGGGACAGGGGGCAGTTCCCTTACGAGCAGTACTTC. It yields the protein CASSGDRGQFPYEQYF.

A note on this clone: Other DNA sequences in the same sample also yield this CDR3. This chain links TRBV19 with TRBJ1-2; TRBD1 matches 9 bases. J gave up 3 bases and V 6 bases, and 5 bases lay outside the gene matches. CDR1 is LNHDA, CDR2 SQIVND, per germline (reference sequence). This CDR3 comprises 14 residues. CDR3 region: CASSPDRGHYGYTF. The CDR3 DNA is TGTGCCAGTAGCCCGGACAGGGGCCACTATGGCTACACCTTC.

The rearrangement links TRBV11-3 to TRBJ2-4; TRBD2 matches at 13 bases. After removal of 3 bases from V and 8 bases from J, the junction contained 13 bases not matched to a gene. From germline, CDR1 is SGHNT and CDR2 YENEEA. CDR3 length: 18 amino acids. This CDR3 reads CASSLRTSGRADGYIQYF. The CDR3 DNA follows: TGTGCCAGCAGCTTGAGAACTAGCGGGAGGGCCGATGGGTACATTCAGTACTTC. The full variable domain, in which reference TRBV11-3 and TRBJ2-4 provide the parts outside the CDR3, is EAGVVQSPRYKIIEKKQPVAFWCNPISGHNTLYWYLQNLGQGPELLIRYENEEAVDDSQLPKDRFSAERLKGVDSTLKIQPAELGDSAVYLCASSLRTSGRADGYIQYFGAGTRLSVL.

Points on this clone: Other DNA sequences in the same sample also yield this CDR3. This sequence joins TRBV7-2 and TRBJ1-5; no definite D call. CDR1 is SGHTA, CDR2 FQGNSA, per germline. This CDR3 has 13 amino acids. The germline V and J ends were trimmed by 5 bases and 1 base, with 6 bases remaining between them. CDR3 region: CASSPSSNQPQHF. CDR3 nucleotide sequence: TGTGCCAGCAGCCCATCCAGCAATCAGCCCCAGCATTTT.